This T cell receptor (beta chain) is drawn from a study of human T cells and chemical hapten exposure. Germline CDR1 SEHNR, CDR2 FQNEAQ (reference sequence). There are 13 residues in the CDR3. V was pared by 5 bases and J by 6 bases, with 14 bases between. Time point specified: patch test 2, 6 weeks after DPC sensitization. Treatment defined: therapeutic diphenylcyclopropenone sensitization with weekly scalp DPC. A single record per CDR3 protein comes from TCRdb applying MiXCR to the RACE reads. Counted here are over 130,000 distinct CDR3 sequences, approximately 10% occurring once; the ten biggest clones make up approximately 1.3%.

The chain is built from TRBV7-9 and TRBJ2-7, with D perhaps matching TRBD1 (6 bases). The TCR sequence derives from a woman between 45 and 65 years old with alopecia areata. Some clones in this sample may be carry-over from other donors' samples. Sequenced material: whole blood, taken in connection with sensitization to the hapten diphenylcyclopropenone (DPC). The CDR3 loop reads CASSLQTGPEQYF. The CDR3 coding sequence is TGTGCCAGCAGCCTACAGACAGGACCCGAGCAGTACTTC.